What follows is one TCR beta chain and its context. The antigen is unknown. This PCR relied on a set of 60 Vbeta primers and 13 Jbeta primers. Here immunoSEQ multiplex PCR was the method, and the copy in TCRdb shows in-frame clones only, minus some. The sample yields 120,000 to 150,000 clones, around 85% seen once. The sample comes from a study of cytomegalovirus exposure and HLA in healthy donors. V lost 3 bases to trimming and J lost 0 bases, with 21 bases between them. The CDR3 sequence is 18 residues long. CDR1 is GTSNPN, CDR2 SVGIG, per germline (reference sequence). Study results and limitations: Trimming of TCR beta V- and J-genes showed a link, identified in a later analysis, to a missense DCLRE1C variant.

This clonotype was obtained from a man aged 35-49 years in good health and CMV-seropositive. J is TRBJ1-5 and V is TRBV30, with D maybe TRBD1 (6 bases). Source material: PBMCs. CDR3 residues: CAWSRARGQPYSNQPQHF. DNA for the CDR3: TGTGCCTGGAGCCGAGCTCGAGGACAGCCGTATAGCAATCAGCCCCAGCATTTT.